This entry features one T cell receptor beta chain sequence. TCR beta library input comprised about 1.8 micrograms of genomic DNA from cryopreserved PBMCs. This entry is derived from a study of cytotoxic CD8 clonotypes in ibrutinib-treated CLL. CDR3 size: 12 residues. Looked up from germline, CDR1 is SGHDT and CDR2 is YYEEEE. Trimming left V 2 bases short and J 7 bases short, with 7 bases between. Sequenced by immunoSEQ multiplex PCR; TCRdb stores in-frame clones only, minus some. The table records approximately 280,000 clones, more than 70% of them present only once. The V and J genes are TRBV5-6 and TRBJ2-1; no reliable D call. This clonotype was obtained from a human donor with chronic lymphocytic leukemia. Sequenced material: PBMCs, taken at disease progression, from a patient treated with ibrutinib. The CDR3 protein is CASSFPTNEQFF. CDR3 DNA sequence: TGTGCCAGCAGCTTTCCCACGAATGAGCAGTTCTTC.